Shown below are 16 T cell receptor beta chains from a single sample sequenced in a study of T cell responses to AZD1222 COVID-19 vaccine. Only in-frame clones appear in the TCRdb table, and some are missing; sequencing was by immunoSEQ multiplex PCR. The data contain around 120,000 clones, about 91% of them seen just once; the ten biggest clones take up over 8.5%. Sequencing used peripheral blood, obtained on day 0 of AZD1222 vaccination. The receptors stem from an adult in good health.

The rearrangement joins TRBV7-2 to TRBJ2-5, with D unclear. From germline, CDR1 is SGHTA and CDR2 FQGNSA. The V end lost 1 base, the J end lost 5 bases, and 5 bases lay between the germline ends. The CDR3 contains 12 residues. The CDR3 nucleotides are TGTGCCAGCAGCTTAGATGGTGAGACCCAGTACTTC. This gives the protein CASSLDGETQYF.

The J gene is TRBJ2-1, the V gene TRBV5-1; a possible D gene is TRBD1 (6 bases). Germline-derived CDR1 and CDR2 are SGHRS and YFSETQ. Trimming pared 0 bases from V and 1 base from J, leaving 11 bases between. CDR3 size: 16 residues. CDR3 bases: TGCGCCAGCAGCTTGGGAGGGGGTTTGTCCTACAATGAGCAGTTCTTC. Translated, it gives CASSLGGGLSYNEQFF.

The V call is TRBV3-1 (or the pseudogene TRBV3-2), the J call TRBJ1-1; the match to TRBD1 covers 7 bases. Trimming at V came to 2 bases and at J to 0 bases, leaving 3 bases not matched to a gene. Germline-derived CDR1 and CDR2 are LGHDT and YNNKEL (reference sequence). The CDR3 loop spans 15 amino acids. The CDR3 DNA is TGTGCCAGCAGCCAATGGGACAGAATGAACACTGAAGCTTTCTTT. It translates to CASSQWDRMNTEAFF.

This chain links TRBV21-1 with TRBJ2-6; TRBD1, the D gene given by the table, was not confirmed from the DNA. TRBV21-1 is an annotated pseudogene. The CDR3 is made up of 21 amino acids. CDR3 region: CASSKYRGTQGLKSGANVLTF. Here the CDR3 DNA reads TGTGCCAGCAGCAAATACCGGGGCACACAGGGGTTGAAGTCTGGGGCCAACGTCCTGACTTTC.

V usage is TRBV28 and J usage is TRBJ2-3; TRBD2 aligns across 11 bases. CDR1 is MDHEN, CDR2 SYDVKM, per germline. V was pared by 6 bases and J by 8 bases, with 10 bases of the junction left unmatched. This CDR3 spans 15 amino acids. The CDR3 protein is CASRLRLAGSGTQYF. Written as DNA, the CDR3 is TGTGCCAGCAGACTCAGACTAGCGGGATCCGGTACGCAGTATTTT.

The chain uses TRBV19 and TRBJ1-5; D may be TRBD1 (5 bases). Trimming took 6 bases from V and 0 from J, leaving 15 bases between them. Germline CDR1 reads LNHDA; CDR2 reads SQIVND (reference sequence). CDR3 length: 16 amino acids. CDR3 coding DNA: TGTGCCAGTAGCCACCGGGACGCTTATAGCAATCAGCCCCAGCATTTT. Translated, it gives CASSHRDAYSNQPQHF.

The rearrangement links TRBV2 to TRBJ2-2, with 9 nucleotides matching TRBD2. Germline assignment: CDR1 SNHLY and CDR2 FYNNEI. This CDR3 comprises 15 residues. The V and J ends lost 4 bases and 5 bases, in that order; junction bases with no gene match: 5. The CDR3 protein is CASSVLAGMTGELFF. CDR3 sequence (DNA): TGTGCCAGCAGTGTTCTAGCGGGGATGACCGGGGAGCTGTTTTTT. The full variable domain, completed using reference TRBV2 and TRBJ2-2, is EPEVTQTPSHQVTQMGQEVILRCVPISNHLYFYWYRQILGQKVEFLVSFYNNEISEKSEIFDDQFSVERPDGSNFTLKIRSTKLEDSAMYFCASSVLAGMTGELFFGEGSRLTVL.

This chain links TRBV27 with TRBJ2-1, with TRBD2 as a possible D gene (5 bases). V lost 2 bases and J lost 0, with 8 bases in between. This CDR3 contains 15 residues. Germline loops: CDR1 MNHEY, CDR2 SMNVEV (reference sequence). The CDR3 coding sequence is TGTGCCAGCAGTTTAGCTAGCTACTCCTACAATGAGCAGTTCTTC. Protein product: CASSLASYSYNEQFF.

The J gene is TRBJ1-3, the V gene TRBV4-3; D remains unclear. This CDR3 spans 17 amino acids. Trimming pared 3 bases from V and 0 bases from J, leaving 15 bases between. Germline V gene sequence: CDR1 LGHNA, CDR2 YSLEER. The CDR3: CASSQQESPHSGNTIYF. DNA for the CDR3: TGCGCCAGCAGCCAGCAGGAATCTCCCCACTCTGGAAACACCATATATTTT.

J is TRBJ1-2 and V is TRBV2; D not resolved. Germline V lookup: CDR1 SNHLY, CDR2 FYNNEI. The CDR3 is 13 residues long. Trimming cost V 0 bases and J 4 bases, with 6 bases left between them. The CDR3 DNA follows: TGTGCCAGCAGTGAAGCGCTTCTCTATGGCTACACCTTC. The encoded protein is CASSEALLYGYTF.

The V call is TRBV6-2 or TRBV6-3, the J call TRBJ2-7; D perhaps matches TRBD2 (7 bases). CDR3 length: 17 amino acids. The V gene's germline CDR1 is MNHEY and CDR2 SVGEGT. V lost 0 bases and J lost 2, with 17 bases in between. CDR3 coding DNA: TGTGCCAGCAGTTACTCGCCGGGGGGCCCCGACCCCTACGAGCAGTACTTC. Residues: CASSYSPGGPDPYEQYF.

The V and J genes are TRBV6-5 and TRBJ1-2; 7 bases are shared with TRBD1. The CDR3 has 11 residues. V lost 6 bases to trimming and J lost 6 bases; unmatched junction nucleotides: 1. Germline CDR1 reads MNHEY; CDR2 reads SVGAGI. The CDR3 spells CASSDRDGYTF. The CDR3 DNA reads as TGTGCCAGCAGCGACAGGGATGGCTACACCTTC.

This clone came up once. V usage is TRBV4-3 and J usage is TRBJ1-1, with a tentative D call TRBD1 (5 bases). This CDR3 has 18 residues. V dropped 0 bases and J dropped 1 base, with 18 bases sitting between them. From germline, CDR1 is LGHNA and CDR2 YSLEER. The CDR3 bases are TGCGCCAGCAGCCAAGATCTTATTTACCGGCAGGGGAACACTGAAGCTTTCTTT. Translated: CASSQDLIYRQGNTEAFF.

The V and J genes are TRBV7-4 and TRBJ2-7, with TRBD1 as a possible D gene (5 bases). The V end lost 5 bases, the J end lost 2 bases, and 19 bases lay between the germline ends. The CDR3 covers 16 residues. Germline V gene sequence: CDR1 SGHVT, CDR2 SQSDAQ. In DNA, the CDR3 is TGTGCCAGCAGCGACTGGTCAGGGCCTCCACCCTACGAGCAGTACTTC. Amino acid sequence: CASSDWSGPPPYEQYF.

This rearrangement joins TRBV18 to TRBJ2-2; D not resolved. The CDR3 consists of 14 residues. V shed 6 bases and J shed 1 base, with 9 bases lying between them. Germline CDR1 reads KGHSH; CDR2 reads LQKENI. Here the CDR3 DNA reads TGTGCCAGCTCGCTATCCCTGAACACCGGGGAGCTGTTTTTT. This codes for CASSLSLNTGELFF.

The genes are TRBV28 and TRBJ1-2, with 8 bases matching TRBD1. With 5 bases clipped from V and 4 bases from J, the junction kept 6 bases outside the gene matches. The CDR3 length is 14 residues. Per germline, CDR1 MDHEN and CDR2 SYDVKM. CDR3 in amino acids: CASSHQGAGYGYTF. The DNA of the CDR3 is TGTGCCAGCAGTCACCAGGGGGCGGGCTATGGCTACACCTTC.